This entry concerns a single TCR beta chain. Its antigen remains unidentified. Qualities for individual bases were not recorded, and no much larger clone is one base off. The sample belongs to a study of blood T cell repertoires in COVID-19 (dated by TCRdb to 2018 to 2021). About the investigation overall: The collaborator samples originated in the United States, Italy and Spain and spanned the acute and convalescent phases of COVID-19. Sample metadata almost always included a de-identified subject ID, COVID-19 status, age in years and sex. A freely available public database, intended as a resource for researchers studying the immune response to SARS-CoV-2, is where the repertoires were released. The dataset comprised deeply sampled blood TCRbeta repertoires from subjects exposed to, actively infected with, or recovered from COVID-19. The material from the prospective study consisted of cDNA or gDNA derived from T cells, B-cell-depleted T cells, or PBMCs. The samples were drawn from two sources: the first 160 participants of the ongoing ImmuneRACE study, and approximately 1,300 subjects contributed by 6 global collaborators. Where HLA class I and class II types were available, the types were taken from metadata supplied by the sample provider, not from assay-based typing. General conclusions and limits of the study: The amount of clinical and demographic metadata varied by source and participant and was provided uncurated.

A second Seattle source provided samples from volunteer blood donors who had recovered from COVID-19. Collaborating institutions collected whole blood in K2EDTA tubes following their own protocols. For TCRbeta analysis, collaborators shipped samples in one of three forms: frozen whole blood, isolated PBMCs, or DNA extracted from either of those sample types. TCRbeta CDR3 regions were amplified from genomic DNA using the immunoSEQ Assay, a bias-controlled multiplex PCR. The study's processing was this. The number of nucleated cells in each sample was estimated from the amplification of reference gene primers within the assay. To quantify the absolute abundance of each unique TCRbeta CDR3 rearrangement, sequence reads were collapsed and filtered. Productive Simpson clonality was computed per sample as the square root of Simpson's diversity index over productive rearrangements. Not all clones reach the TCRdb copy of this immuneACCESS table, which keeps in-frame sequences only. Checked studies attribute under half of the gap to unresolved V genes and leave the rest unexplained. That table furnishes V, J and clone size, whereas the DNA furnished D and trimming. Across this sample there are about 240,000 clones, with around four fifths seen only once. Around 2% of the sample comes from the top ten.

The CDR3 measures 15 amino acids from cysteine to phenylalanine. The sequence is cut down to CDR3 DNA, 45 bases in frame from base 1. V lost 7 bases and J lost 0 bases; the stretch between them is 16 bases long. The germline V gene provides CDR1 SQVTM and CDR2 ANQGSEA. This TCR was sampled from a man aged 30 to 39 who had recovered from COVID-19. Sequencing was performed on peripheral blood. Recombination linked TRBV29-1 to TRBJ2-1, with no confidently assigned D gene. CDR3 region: CSGGGPPSSYNEQFF. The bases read TGCAGCGGCGGTGGTCCGCCAAGCTCCTACAATGAGCAGTTCTTC.